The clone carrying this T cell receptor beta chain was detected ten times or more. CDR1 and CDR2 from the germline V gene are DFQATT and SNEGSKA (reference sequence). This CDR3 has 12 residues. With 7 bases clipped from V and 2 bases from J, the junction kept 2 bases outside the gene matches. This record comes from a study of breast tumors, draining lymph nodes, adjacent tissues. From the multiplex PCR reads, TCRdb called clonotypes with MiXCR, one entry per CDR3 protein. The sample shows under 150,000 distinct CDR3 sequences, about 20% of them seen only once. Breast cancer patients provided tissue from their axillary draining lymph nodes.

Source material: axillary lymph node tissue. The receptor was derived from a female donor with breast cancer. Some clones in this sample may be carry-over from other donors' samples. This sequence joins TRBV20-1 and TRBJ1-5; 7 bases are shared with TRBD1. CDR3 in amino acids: CSGTGGNQPQHF. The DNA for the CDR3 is TGCAGTGGAACAGGGGGCAATCAGCCCCAGCATTTT.